These 3 T cell receptor beta chains share one sample of origin, sequenced in a study of T cells in Graves' hyperthyroidism and ophthalmopathy. The CDR3 regions of TCR beta were amplified from RNA transcripts. TCR CDR3 regions were first amplified by RT-PCR with HTBI primers. MiXCR, run by TCRdb on the multiplex PCR reads, gives a single entry per CDR3 protein. The table shows approximately 370,000 distinct CDR3 sequences, with about a sixth occurring only once. Material: blood. The receptors come from a woman aged 30 to 39 with Graves' hyperthyroidism that later progressed to Graves' ophthalmopathy.

Only one count was recorded for this clonotype. The J gene is TRBJ2-6, the V gene TRBV19; 8 bases map to TRBD2. From germline, CDR1 is LNHDA and CDR2 SQIVND (reference sequence). The ends lost 3 bases at V and 2 bases at J; junction bases unmatched: 6. CDR3 length: 17 amino acids. In DNA form, the CDR3 reads TGTGCCAGTAGTATCTGGACCGGGAGGGCTGGGGCCAACGTCCTGACTTTC. Its protein is CASSIWTGRAGANVLTF.

The sample holds many counts of this clonotype. The chain links TRBV9 to TRBJ2-6; D uncertain. The CDR3 covers 17 residues. V lost 3 bases to trimming and J lost 0 bases, with 13 bases between them. Germline V lookup: CDR1 SGDLS, CDR2 YYNGEE. CDR3 nucleotide sequence: TGTGCCAGCAGCGCGAACCACATGACCTCTGGGGCCAACGTCCTGACTTTC. Protein: CASSANHMTSGANVLTF.

V is TRBV30 and J is TRBJ1-3; the D gene is possibly TRBD1 (6 bases). The CDR3 has 14 amino acids. V was clipped by 1 base and J by 6 bases, with 13 bases between them. CDR1 and CDR2 from the germline V gene are GTSNPN and SVGIG (reference sequence). In nucleotides, the CDR3 is TGTGCCTGGAGTGAGGCAGGGGACGAAAACACCATATATTTT. Translating it yields CAWSEAGDENTIYF.